The T cell receptor beta chain described here comes from a study of tumor and adjacent non-tumor tissue in lung cancer. The study's findings and limits: In normal lung, the top 100 clones were significantly more dominant than in tumor. Tumor tissue had significantly higher TCR diversity than normal lung.

Turning to this clonotype: As yet, its antigen is unknown.

The library came from three nested PCR rounds adapted from ARM-PCR protocols. TCRdb re-called the multiplex PCR reads with MiXCR, one entry per CDR3 protein. Among roughly 200,000 distinct CDR3 sequences listed, around 70% were seen once. The CDR3 length is 16 residues. Germline lookup yields CDR1 SGHAT and CDR2 FQNNGV. Unmatched junction bases numbered 9, after V lost 2 bases and J lost 5 bases. The template was RNA from unsorted bulk tissue. Between August and November 2014, newly diagnosed, chemotherapy-naive lung cancer patients underwent thoracic surgery in China. The receptor comes from a man in his sixties with non-small cell lung cancer. Material: lung tumor tissue. This sequence joins TRBV11-2 and TRBJ2-3; 8 bases match TRBD1. CDR3 loop: CASSLNLAGGVDTQYF. In DNA form, the CDR3 reads TGTGCCAGCAGCTTAAACCTGGCAGGGGGCGTAGATACGCAGTATTTT. Variable domain in full (rest from reference TRBV11-2 and TRBJ2-3): EAGVAQSPRYKIIEKRQSVAFWCNPISGHATLYWYQQILGQGPKLLIQFQNNGVVDDSQLPKDRFSAERLKGVDSTLKIQPAKLEDSAVYLCASSLNLAGGVDTQYFGPGTRLTVL.